This T cell receptor beta chain was sequenced in a study of blood T cell repertoires in COVID-19. Study context: T cells, B-cell-depleted T cells, or PBMCs supplied cDNA or gDNA.

In the authors' workflow: Nucleated cell number was recorded as an estimate derived from reference gene primer amplification. Generated by immunoSEQ multiplex PCR, the TCRdb table keeps only in-frame clones and is missing some. That table gives V, J and clone size, and the DNA gave D and trimming. The sample holds about 100,000 clones, around four fifths seen once. The germline CDR1 and CDR2 sequences are SEHNR and FQNEAQ (reference sequence). Trimming pared 1 base from V and 6 bases from J, leaving 18 bases between. This CDR3 region has 17 residues. The sequence came from a man aged 45-65 years with active or convalescent COVID-19. The chain links TRBV7-9 to TRBJ1-4, with D perhaps TRBD1 (5 bases). Sequencing input: peripheral blood. This CDR3 reads CASSLGATGTGDEKLFF. The CDR3 DNA is TGTGCCAGCAGCTTAGGCGCCACCGGGACGGGGGATGAAAAACTGTTTTTT.